This T cell receptor beta chain was recovered during a study of cytomegalovirus exposure and HLA in healthy donors. This clone was recorded a few times. Its target is not known. PCR amplification relied on 60 Vbeta primers (plus 13 Jbeta primers). TCRdb's copy holds only in-frame clones and misses some; the assay was immunoSEQ multiplex PCR. The table has around 110,000 clones, around four fifths seen once. Study outcomes and limitations: Based on reports, TCR beta sequences accurately predicted HLA-A and HLA-B alleles for most subjects. A likely sequencing artifact accounted for one observed cluster of highly shared sequence variants.

This CDR3 spans 16 amino acids. Germline V gene lookup returns CDR1 MGHDK and CDR2 SYGVNS. V was pared by 4 bases and J by 0 bases, with 6 bases of the junction left unmatched. Sampled while nominally healthy, donors likely had unrecorded immune exposures. Sequencing used PBMCs. The source is a man younger than 45 in good health and CMV-seronegative. The rearrangement joins TRBV25-1 to TRBJ1-3, with 7 positions matching TRBD1. DNA for the CDR3: TGTGCCAGCAGTGCCCTCGACAGGGCCTCTGGAAACACCATATATTTT. Protein: CASSALDRASGNTIYF.